This T cell receptor (beta chain) derives from a study of blood T cell repertoires in COVID-19. Study as a whole: Samples taken during acute and convalescent COVID-19 were collected in the United States, Italy and Spain. PBMCs, B-cell-depleted T cells, or T cells provided the cDNA or gDNA that made up the material.

Data came from immunoSEQ multiplex PCR; TCRdb stores just in-frame clones and leaves some out. The sample shows 200,000 or so clones, approximately 92% of them seen only once. Cohorts were based on clinical histories the participants reported. Sequenced: PBMCs or T cells enriched from blood (not recorded which). The source of this sequence is a woman aged 35 to 49 with acute COVID-19.

The CDR3 sequence is CASSSPGAGGSGELFF. The CDR3 bases are TGTGCCAGCAGTTCTCCTGGGGCAGGGGGTTCCGGGGAGCTGTTTTTT. V gene TRBV27 combines with J gene TRBJ2-2; 7 bases are a match to TRBD1. The ends lost 4 bases at V and 6 bases at J; junction bases unmatched: 11. CDR1 is MNHEY and CDR2 is SMNVEV in the germline V gene (reference sequence). This CDR3 is built from 16 residues.